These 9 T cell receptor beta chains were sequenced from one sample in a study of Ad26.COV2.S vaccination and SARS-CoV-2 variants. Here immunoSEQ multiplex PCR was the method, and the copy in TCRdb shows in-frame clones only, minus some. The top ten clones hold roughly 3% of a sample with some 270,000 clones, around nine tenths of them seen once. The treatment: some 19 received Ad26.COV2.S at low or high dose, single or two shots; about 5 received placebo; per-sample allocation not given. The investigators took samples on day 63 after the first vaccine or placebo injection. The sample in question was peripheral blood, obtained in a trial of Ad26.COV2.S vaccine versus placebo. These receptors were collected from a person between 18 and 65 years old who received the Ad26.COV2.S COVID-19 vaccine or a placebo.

Written as DNA, the CDR3 is TGTGCCAGCACCCCGCACCCCCGGGACGAGCAGTACTTC. Protein: CASTPHPRDEQYF. The chain has TRBV12-3 or TRBV12-4 and TRBJ2-7; D not resolved. Deletions cut 7 bases from V and 5 bases from J, with 15 bases between. The CDR3 length is 13 residues.

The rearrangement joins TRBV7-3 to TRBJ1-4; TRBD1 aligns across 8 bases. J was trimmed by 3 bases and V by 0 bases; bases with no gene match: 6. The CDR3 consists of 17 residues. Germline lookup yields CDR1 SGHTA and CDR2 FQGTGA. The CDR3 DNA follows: TGTGCCAGCAGCTTAACGGACAGGGCGAGGGCTAATGAAAAACTGTTTTTT. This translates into CASSLTDRARANEKLFF.

In DNA, the CDR3 is TGTGCCAGCAGCTTAGGGTGGGCTAGCTCCTACAATGAGCAGTTCTTC. It codes for CASSLGWASSYNEQFF. The rearrangement joins TRBV11-2 to TRBJ2-1; D gene unclear. The CDR3 extends over 16 amino acids. The V end was cut by 1 base, the J end by 0 bases, with 10 bases between. Germline V gives CDR1 SGHAT, CDR2 FQNNGV.

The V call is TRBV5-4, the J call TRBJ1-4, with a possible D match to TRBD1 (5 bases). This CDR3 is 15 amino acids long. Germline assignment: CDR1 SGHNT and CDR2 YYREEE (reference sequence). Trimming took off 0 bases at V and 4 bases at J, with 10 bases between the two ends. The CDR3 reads CASSLGQGYNEKLFF. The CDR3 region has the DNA TGTGCCAGCAGCTTGGGGCAGGGCTATAATGAAAAACTGTTTTTT.

The CDR3 is CASSALDRVGTDTQYF. As DNA, the CDR3 is TGTGCCAGCAGTGCCCTAGACAGGGTAGGGACAGATACGCAGTATTTT. The chain uses TRBV2 and TRBJ2-3; TRBD1 agrees at 7 bases. In germline, CDR1 is SNHLY, CDR2 FYNNEI. Trimming took 4 bases from V and 3 from J; bases not matched to a gene: 10. The CDR3 is 16 residues long. The whole variable domain, filled in from reference TRBV2 and TRBJ2-3, reads EPEVTQTPSHQVTQMGQEVILRCVPISNHLYFYWYRQILGQKVEFLVSFYNNEISEKSEIFDDQFSVERPDGSNFTLKIRSTKLEDSAMYFCASSALDRVGTDTQYFGPGTRLTVL.

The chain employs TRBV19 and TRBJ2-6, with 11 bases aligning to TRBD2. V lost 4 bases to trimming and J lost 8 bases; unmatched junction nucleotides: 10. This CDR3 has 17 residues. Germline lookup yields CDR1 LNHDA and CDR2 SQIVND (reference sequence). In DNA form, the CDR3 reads TGTGCCAGTAGTACCGGACTAGCGGGTAAACTGTCCAACGTCCTGACTTTC. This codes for CASSTGLAGKLSNVLTF.

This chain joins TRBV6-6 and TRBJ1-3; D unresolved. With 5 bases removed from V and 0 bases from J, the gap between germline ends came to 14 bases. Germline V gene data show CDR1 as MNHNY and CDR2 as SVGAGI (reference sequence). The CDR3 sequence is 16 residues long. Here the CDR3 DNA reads TGTGCCAGCAGTCGCAGTTTTTCGAGCTCTGGAAACACCATATATTTT. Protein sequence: CASSRSFSSSGNTIYF.

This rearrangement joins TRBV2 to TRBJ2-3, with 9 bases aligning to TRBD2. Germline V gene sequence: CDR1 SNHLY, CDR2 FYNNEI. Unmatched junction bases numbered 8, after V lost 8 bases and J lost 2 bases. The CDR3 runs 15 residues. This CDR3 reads CASGPSGADTDTQYF. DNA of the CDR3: TGTGCCAGCGGCCCTAGCGGGGCTGACACAGATACGCAGTATTTT.

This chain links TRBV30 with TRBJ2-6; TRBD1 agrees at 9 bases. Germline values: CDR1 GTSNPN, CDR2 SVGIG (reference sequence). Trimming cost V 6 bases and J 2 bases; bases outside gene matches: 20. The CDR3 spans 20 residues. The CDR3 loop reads CACIPGWSPRTGAGANVLTF. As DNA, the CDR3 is TGTGCCTGCATCCCGGGGTGGTCTCCGAGGACAGGGGCTGGGGCCAACGTCCTGACTTTC.